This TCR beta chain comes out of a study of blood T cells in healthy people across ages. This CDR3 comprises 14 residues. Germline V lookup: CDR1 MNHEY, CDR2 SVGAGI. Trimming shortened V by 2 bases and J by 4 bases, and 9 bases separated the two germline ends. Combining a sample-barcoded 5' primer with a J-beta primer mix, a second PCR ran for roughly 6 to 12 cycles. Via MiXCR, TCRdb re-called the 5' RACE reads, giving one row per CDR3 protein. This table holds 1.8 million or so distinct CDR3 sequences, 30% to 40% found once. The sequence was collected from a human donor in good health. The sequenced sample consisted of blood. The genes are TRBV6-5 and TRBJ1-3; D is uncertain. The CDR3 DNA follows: TGTGCCAGCAGTTACGTGGGGAAGGGAAACACCATATATTTT. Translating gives CASSYVGKGNTIYF.